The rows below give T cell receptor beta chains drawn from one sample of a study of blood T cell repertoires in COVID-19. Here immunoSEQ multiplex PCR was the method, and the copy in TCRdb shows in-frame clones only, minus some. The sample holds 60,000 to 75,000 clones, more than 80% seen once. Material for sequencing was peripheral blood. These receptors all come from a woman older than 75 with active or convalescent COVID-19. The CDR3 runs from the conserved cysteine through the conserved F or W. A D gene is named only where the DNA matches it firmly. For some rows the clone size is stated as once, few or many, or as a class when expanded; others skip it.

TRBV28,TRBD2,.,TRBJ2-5,CASSLSYTSGGALSQETQYF,TGTGCCAGCAGTTTATCGTACACTAGCGGGGGGGCCCTTTCCCAGGAGACCCAGTACTTC
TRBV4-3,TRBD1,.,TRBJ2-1,CASSHRSADRGNNEQFF,TGCGCCAGCAGCCATAGGTCTGCGGACAGGGGTAACAATGAGCAGTTCTTC
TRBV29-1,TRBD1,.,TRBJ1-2,CSVEGGTGGPAANYGYTF,TGCAGCGTTGAAGGGGGAACAGGGGGCCCGGCAGCTAACTATGGCTACACCTTC
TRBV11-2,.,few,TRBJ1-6,CASSYPTGGNSPLHF,TGTGCCAGCAGCTACCCGACAGGAGGAAATTCACCCCTCCACTTT
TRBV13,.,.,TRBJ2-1,CASSPRGLRNNEQFF,TGTGCCAGCAGCCCCCGGGGACTTAGGAACAATGAGCAGTTCTTC
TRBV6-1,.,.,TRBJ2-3,CASSEVRESDTQYF,TGTGCCAGCAGTGAGGTCAGGGAATCGGATACGCAGTATTTT
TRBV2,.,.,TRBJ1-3,CASSQGLSSGNTIYF,TGTGCCAGTTCGCAGGGCTTGAGCTCTGGAAACACCATATATTTT
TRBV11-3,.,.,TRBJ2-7,CASSSGGTETYEQYF,TGTGCCAGCAGCTCAGGGGGGACGGAAACCTACGAGCAGTACTTC
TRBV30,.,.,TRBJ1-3,CASTPGRGNTIYF,TGTGCCTCCACCCCGGGGAGGGGAAACACCATATATTTT
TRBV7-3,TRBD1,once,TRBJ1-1,CASSLQGAGNTEAFF,TGTGCCAGCAGCTTACAGGGGGCGGGGAACACTGAAGCTTTCTTT
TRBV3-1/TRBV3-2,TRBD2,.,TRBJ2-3,CASSLSGGRSGTQYF,TGTGCCAGCAGCCTTAGCGGGGGCCGCTCAGGTACGCAGTATTTT
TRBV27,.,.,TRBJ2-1,CASSLIDTSYNEQFF,TGTGCCAGCAGTTTGATAGACACTTCCTACAATGAGCAGTTCTTC
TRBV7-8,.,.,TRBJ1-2,CASSLAGSANYGYTF,TGTGCCAGCAGCTTAGCCGGCAGCGCCAACTATGGCTACACCTTC
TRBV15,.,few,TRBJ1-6,CATSLGGPLHF,TGTGCCACCAGCTTAGGGGGTCCCCTCCACTTT
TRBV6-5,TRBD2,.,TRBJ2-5,CASRLAGGYQETQYF,TGTGCCAGCAGACTAGCGGGGGGGTATCAAGAGACCCAGTACTTC
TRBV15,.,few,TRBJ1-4,CATSRDMGQNEKLFF,TGTGCCACCAGCAGAGATATGGGCCAGAATGAAAAACTGTTTTTT
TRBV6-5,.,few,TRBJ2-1,CASRTGGEQFF,TGTGCCAGCAGGACTGGAGGTGAGCAGTTCTTC
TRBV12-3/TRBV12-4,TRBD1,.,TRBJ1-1,CASSGQGATEAFF,TGTGCCAGCAGTGGACAGGGTGCCACTGAAGCTTTCTTT
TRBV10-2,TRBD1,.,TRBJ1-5,CASSFGQGGDQPQHF,TGCGCCAGCAGCTTCGGACAGGGGGGGGATCAGCCCCAGCATTTT
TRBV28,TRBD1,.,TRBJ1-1,CASGLPGQGTLGNTEAFF,TGTGCCAGCGGGCTACCGGGACAGGGGACTTTGGGGAACACTGAAGCTTTCTTT
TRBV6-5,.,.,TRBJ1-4,CASSLPGEKLFF,TGTGCCAGCAGTTTACCCGGGGAAAAACTGTTTTTT
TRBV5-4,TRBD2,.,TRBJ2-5,CASSDIAGGKETQYF,TGTGCCAGCAGCGATATAGCGGGGGGAAAAGAGACCCAGTACTTC
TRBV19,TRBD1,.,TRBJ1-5,CASSVARGYQPQHF,TGTGCCAGTAGTGTTGCCAGGGGGTATCAGCCCCAGCATTTT
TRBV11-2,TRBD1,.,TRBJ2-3,CASSLRGPGQGTDTQYF,TGTGCCAGCAGCCTCAGAGGCCCGGGACAGGGCACAGATACGCAGTATTTT
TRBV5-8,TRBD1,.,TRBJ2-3,CASSWGTGLFGDTQYF,TGTGCCAGCAGCTGGGGGACAGGGCTTTTTGGAGATACGCAGTATTTT
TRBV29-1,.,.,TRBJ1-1,CSVDRYTEAFF,TGCAGCGTTGACAGATACACTGAAGCTTTCTTT
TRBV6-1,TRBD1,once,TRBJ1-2,CASSDIDRGLSPYGYTF,TGTGCCAGCAGTGATATAGACAGGGGGCTGTCACCTTATGGCTACACCTTC
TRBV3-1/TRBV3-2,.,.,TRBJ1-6,CASSYSSYNSPLHF,TGTGCCAGCAGCTACAGCTCCTATAATTCACCCCTCCACTTT
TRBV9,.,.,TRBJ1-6,CASSVEVGGSPLHF,TGTGCCAGCAGCGTAGAAGTAGGGGGATCACCCCTCCACTTT
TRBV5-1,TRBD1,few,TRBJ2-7,CASSSHGQGTYEQYF,TGCGCCAGCAGCTCCCACGGACAGGGAACCTACGAGCAGTACTTC
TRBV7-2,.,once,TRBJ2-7,CASSAQTGISSEQYF,TGTGCCAGCAGCGCCCAAACAGGGATTTCGTCCGAGCAGTACTTC
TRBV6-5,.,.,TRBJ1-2,CASTKAPGSYGYTF,TGTGCCAGCACAAAAGCCCCAGGGTCCTATGGCTACACCTTC
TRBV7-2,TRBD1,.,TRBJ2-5,CASSPRTGWGGETQYF,TGTGCCAGCAGCCCCAGGACAGGGTGGGGTGGAGAGACCCAGTACTTC
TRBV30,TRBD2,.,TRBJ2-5,CACDQRGGTWDQETQYF,TGTGCCTGTGACCAGCGGGGGGGCACCTGGGATCAGGAGACCCAGTACTTC
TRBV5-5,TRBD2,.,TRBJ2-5,CASSLEGLAGLPQYF,TGTGCCAGCAGCTTGGAGGGACTAGCGGGGCTGCCCCAGTACTTC
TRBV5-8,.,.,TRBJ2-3,CASSLQSRVTDTQYF,TGTGCCAGCAGCCTACAGTCGAGGGTCACAGATACGCAGTATTTT
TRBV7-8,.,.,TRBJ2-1,CASSGEQAENEQFF,TGTGCCAGCTCTGGGGAACAGGCCGAGAATGAGCAGTTCTTC
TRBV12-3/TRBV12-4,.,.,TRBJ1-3,CASSFAGGNTIYF,TGTGCCAGCAGTTTCGCGGGAGGAAACACCATATATTTT
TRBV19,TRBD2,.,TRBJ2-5,CASSIDLRGGLETQYF,TGTGCCAGTAGTATAGATCTCCGGGGGGGCTTGGAGACCCAGTACTTC
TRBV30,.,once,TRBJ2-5,CAWSAIIDIEETQYF,TGTGCCTGGAGTGCTATCATCGACATCGAAGAGACCCAGTACTTC
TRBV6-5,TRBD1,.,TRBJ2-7,CASGDRQEVREQYF,TGTGCCAGCGGGGACAGACAGGAAGTACGGGAGCAGTACTTC
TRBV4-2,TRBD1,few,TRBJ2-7,CASSRGQGEYEQYF,TGTGCCAGCAGCCGCGGACAGGGGGAATACGAGCAGTACTTC
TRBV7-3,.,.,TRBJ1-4,CASSLMGGTTNEKLFF,TGTGCCAGCAGCTTAATGGGGGGGACAACTAATGAAAAACTGTTTTTT
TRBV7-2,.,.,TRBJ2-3,CASSLETAEDTQYF,TGTGCCAGCAGCTTAGAGACTGCGGAGGATACGCAGTATTTT
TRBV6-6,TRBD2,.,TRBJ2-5,CASSYSLAGALQTQYF,TGTGCCAGCAGTTACTCGTTAGCGGGGGCCCTTCAGACCCAGTACTTC